Sequencing of this TCR beta chain was carried out in a study of CD4 T cell repertoires in COVID-19 (dated by TCRdb to about 2021). Describing the broader study: For cross-reactivity analysis, CFSE-low cells were expanded with IL-2 for under 11 days and were then relabeled and restimulated with spike proteins from other coronaviruses. The study characterized naturally processed CD4+ T cell responses to SARS-CoV-2 spike and nucleoprotein in COVID-19-recovered individuals, using TCR Vbeta sequencing to assess clonal composition. TCR Vbeta repertoire analysis of SARS-CoV-2-reactive T cells was conducted at the subset level in a few recovered individuals.

The library was obtained by the immunoSEQ multiplex PCR assay. The source study handled its data this way. Repertoire overlap between subsets was quantified using the Chao-Jaccard similarity index and counts of shared clonotypes. TCRdb obtained this table from immuneACCESS and retained in-frame rearrangements with V and J assigned. These tables miss some clones; where compared with another copy, unresolved V genes account for less than half of the shortfall, and the remainder is unexplained. That table gives V, J and clone size, and the DNA gave D and trimming. This sample comprises 70,000 to 95,000 clones, 83% of them detected only once. The ten largest make up about 0.61% of the sample. Regarding this clone: No cognate antigen has been identified for it. No much larger clonotype is one base removed from it; base qualities were not supplied.

V is reduced by 0 bases and J by 5 bases, leaving a spacing of 10 bases between them. According to the germline V gene, CDR1 reads MRHNA and CDR2 reads SNTAGT. From cysteine to phenylalanine, the CDR3 is 14 amino acids long. Of the read, only the CDR3 DNA is kept; its 42 bases are in frame from base 1. In light of the paper, this sample's time point label describes: sample from a COVID-19-recovered individual after infection. Donors were patients who had recovered from mild-to-severe COVID-19. Uncultured memory T cell samples were sequenced directly after ex vivo isolation. CD4+ total memory, central memory, effector memory and circulating T follicular helper cells were isolated from peripheral blood mononuclear cells. Findings and caveats that apply to the study as a whole: Consistent with cross-reactivity, between about 7 and 26% of SARS-CoV-2 clonotypes also showed up in secondary cultures stimulated with SARS-CoV and/or HKU1 spike. Two or all three memory subsets shared several of the most expanded SARS-CoV-2-reactive clonotypes, which suggests intraclonal diversification.

The sequence derives from a human donor who had COVID-19. The sample was CD4+ T cells from peripheral blood, taken after recovery from COVID-19. The receptor chain draws on TRBV6-4 and TRBJ1-1, with TRBD1 tentatively as D gene (6 bases match). The bases read TGTGCCAGCAGTGACTCAGGGGGGGAAACTGAAGCTTTCTTT. The resulting protein is CASSDSGGETEAFF.